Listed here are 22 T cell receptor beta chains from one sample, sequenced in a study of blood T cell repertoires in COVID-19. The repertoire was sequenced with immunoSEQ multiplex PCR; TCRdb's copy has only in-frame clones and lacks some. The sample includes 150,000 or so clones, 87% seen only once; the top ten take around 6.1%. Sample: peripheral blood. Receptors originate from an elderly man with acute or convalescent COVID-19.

DNA for the CDR3: TGCGCCAGCAGCTCCTATGAGGCGGGGTGGGATGAGCAGTTCTTC. As protein: CASSSYEAGWDEQFF. The chain uses TRBV5-1 and TRBJ2-1; D possibly corresponds to TRBD2 (6 bases). Trimming left V 3 bases short and J 8 bases short, with 18 bases between. The V gene's germline CDR1 is SGHRS and CDR2 YFSETQ. The CDR3 extends over 15 amino acids.

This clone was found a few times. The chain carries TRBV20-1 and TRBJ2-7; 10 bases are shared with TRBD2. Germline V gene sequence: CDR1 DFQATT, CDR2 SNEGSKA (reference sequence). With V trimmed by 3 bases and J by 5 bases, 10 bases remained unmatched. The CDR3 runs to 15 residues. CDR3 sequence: CSASINLAGVDEQYF. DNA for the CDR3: TGCAGTGCTAGTATAAACCTAGCGGGGGTCGACGAGCAGTACTTC.

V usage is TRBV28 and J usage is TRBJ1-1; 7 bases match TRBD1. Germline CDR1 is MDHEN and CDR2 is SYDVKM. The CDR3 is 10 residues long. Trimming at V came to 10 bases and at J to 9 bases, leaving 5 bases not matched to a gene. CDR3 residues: CATRDSQAFF. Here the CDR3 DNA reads TGTGCCACCCGGGACAGCCAAGCTTTCTTT.

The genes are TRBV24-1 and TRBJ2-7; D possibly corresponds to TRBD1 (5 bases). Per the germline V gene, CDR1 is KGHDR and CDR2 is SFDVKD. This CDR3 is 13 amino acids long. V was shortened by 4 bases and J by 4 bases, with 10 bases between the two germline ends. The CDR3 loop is CATSDPGQYEQYF. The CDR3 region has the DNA TGTGCCACCAGTGACCCTGGACAATACGAGCAGTACTTC.

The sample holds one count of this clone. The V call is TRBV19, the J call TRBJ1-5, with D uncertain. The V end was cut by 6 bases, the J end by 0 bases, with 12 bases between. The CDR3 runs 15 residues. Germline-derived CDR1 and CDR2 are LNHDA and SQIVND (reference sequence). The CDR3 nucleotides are TGTGCCAGTAGATCCCTCCCGTATAGCAATCAGCCCCAGCATTTT. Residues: CASRSLPYSNQPQHF. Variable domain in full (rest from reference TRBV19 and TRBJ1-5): DGGITQSPKYLFRKEGQNVTLSCEQNLNHDAMYWYRQDPGQGLRLIYYSQIVNDFQKGDIAEGYSVSREKKESFPLTVTSAQKNPTAFYLCASRSLPYSNQPQHFGDGTRLSIL.

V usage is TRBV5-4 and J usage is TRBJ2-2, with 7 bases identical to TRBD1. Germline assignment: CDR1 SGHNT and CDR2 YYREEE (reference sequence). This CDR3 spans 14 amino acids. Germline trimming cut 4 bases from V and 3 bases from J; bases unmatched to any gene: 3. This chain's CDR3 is CASSTGQDTGELFF. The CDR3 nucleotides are TGTGCCAGCAGCACAGGACAGGACACCGGGGAGCTGTTTTTT. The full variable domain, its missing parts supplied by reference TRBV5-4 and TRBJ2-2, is ETGVTQSPTHLIKTRGQQVTLRCSSQSGHNTVSWYQQALGQGPQFIFQYYREEENGRGNFPPRFSGLQFPNYSSELNVNALELDDSALYLCASSTGQDTGELFFGEGSRLTVL.

DNA for the CDR3: TGTGCCGGCCCGTGGTTGAGACAGGGTAAATCCTACGAGCAGTACTTC. Its protein product is CAGPWLRQGKSYEQYF. The chain couples TRBV6-4 to TRBJ2-7, with 7 positions matching TRBD1. Germline-derived CDR1 and CDR2 are MRHNA and SNTAGT. The CDR3 is made up of 16 amino acids. Unmatched junction bases numbered 17, after V lost 11 bases and J lost 1 base.

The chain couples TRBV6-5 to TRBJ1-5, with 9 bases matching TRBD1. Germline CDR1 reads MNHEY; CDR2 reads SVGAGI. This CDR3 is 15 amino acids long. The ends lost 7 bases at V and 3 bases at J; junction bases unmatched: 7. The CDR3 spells CASNLGQGLNQPQHF. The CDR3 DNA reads TGTGCCAGCAACCTGGGACAGGGCCTCAATCAGCCCCAGCATTTT.

The CDR3 here is CASSAGQNYGYTF. The DNA of the CDR3 is TGTGCCAGCAGCGCCGGACAGAACTATGGCTACACCTTC. The gene calls are TRBV6-5 and TRBJ1-2; weak D call: TRBD1 (6 bases). CDR1 and CDR2 (germline): MNHEY, SVGAGI. CDR3 length equals 13 residues. The V end lost 6 bases, the J end lost 2 bases, and 10 bases lay between the germline ends.

The CDR3 DNA sequence: TGTGCCAGTAGTACAGGGAATTCACCCCTCCACTTT. This translates into CASSTGNSPLHF. The V call is TRBV19, the J call TRBJ1-6, with D possibly matching TRBD1 (5 bases). Trimming pared 4 bases from V and 7 bases from J, leaving 5 bases between. The CDR3 length is 12 residues. Germline V gives CDR1 LNHDA, CDR2 SQIVND (reference sequence).

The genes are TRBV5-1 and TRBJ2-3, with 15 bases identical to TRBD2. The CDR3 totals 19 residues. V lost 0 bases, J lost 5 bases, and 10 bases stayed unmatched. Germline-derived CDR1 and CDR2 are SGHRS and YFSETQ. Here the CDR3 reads CASSLESGTSGRPGDTQYF. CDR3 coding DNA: TGCGCCAGCAGCTTGGAGAGTGGGACTAGCGGGAGGCCTGGAGATACGCAGTATTTT.

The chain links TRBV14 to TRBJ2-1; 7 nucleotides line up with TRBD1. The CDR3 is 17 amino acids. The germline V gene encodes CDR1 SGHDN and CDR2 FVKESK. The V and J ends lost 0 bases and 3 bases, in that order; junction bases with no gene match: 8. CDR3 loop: CASSQDGGQTIYNEQFF. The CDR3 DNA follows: TGTGCCAGCAGCCAAGATGGGGGACAGACCATCTACAATGAGCAGTTCTTC. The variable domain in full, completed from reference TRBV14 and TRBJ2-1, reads EAGVTQFPSHSVIEKGQTVTLRCDPISGHDNLYWYRRVMGKEIKFLLHFVKESKQDESGMPNNRFLAERTGGTYSTLKVQPAELEDSGVYFCASSQDGGQTIYNEQFFGPGTRLTVL.

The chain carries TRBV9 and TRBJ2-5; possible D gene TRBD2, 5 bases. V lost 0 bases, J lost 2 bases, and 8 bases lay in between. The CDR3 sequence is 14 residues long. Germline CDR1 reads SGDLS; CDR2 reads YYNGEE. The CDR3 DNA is TGTGCCAGCAGCGTAGTTGGAGGACAAGAGACCCAGTACTTC. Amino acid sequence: CASSVVGGQETQYF. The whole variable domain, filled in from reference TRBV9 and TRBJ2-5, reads DSGVTQTPKHLITATGQRVTLRCSPRSGDLSVYWYQQSLDQGLQFLIQYYNGEERAKGNILERFSAQQFPDLHSELNLSSLELGDSALYFCASSVVGGQETQYFGPGTRLLVL.

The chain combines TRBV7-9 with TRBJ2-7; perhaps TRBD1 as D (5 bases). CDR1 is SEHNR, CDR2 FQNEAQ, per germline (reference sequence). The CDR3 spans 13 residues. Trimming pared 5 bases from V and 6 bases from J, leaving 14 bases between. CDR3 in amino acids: CASSLGQGTEQYF. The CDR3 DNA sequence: TGTGCCAGCAGCCTAGGGCAGGGCACCGAGCAGTACTTC. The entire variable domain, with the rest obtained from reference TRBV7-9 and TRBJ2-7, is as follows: DTGVSQNPRHKITKRGQNVTFRCDPISEHNRLYWYRQTLGQGPEFLTYFQNEAQLEKSRLLSDRFSAERPKGSFSTLEIQRTEQGDSAMYLCASSLGQGTEQYFGPGTRLTVT.

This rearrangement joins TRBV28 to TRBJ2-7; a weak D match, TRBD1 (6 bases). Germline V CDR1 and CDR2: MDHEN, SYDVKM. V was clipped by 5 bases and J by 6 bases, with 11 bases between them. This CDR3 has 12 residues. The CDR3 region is CASSSTGREQYF. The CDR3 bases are TGTGCCAGCAGTAGCACAGGGCGCGAGCAGTACTTC. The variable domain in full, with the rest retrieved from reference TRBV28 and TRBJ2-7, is DVKVTQSSRYLVKRTGEKVFLECVQDMDHENMFWYRQDPGLGLRLIYFSYDVKMKEKGDIPEGYSVSREKKERFSLILESASTNQTSMYLCASSSTGREQYFGPGTRLTVT.

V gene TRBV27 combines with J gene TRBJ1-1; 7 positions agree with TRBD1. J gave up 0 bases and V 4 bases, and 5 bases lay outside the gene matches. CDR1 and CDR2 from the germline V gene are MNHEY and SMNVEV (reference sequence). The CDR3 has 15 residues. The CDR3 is CASSSKGAMNTEAFF. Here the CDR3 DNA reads TGTGCCAGCAGTTCAAAGGGGGCCATGAACACTGAAGCTTTCTTT.

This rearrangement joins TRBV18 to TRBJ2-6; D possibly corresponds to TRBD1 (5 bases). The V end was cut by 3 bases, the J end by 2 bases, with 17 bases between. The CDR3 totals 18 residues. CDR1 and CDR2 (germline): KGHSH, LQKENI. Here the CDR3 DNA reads TGTGCCAGCTCACCGAGCAGGGCTGGGTTCGCTGGGGCCAACGTCCTGACTTTC. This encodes CASSPSRAGFAGANVLTF.

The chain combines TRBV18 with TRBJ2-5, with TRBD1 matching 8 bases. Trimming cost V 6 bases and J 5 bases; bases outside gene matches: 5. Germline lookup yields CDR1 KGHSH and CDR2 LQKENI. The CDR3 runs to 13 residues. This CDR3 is CASSIDRGETQYF. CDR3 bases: TGTGCCAGCTCGATTGACAGGGGCGAGACCCAGTACTTC.

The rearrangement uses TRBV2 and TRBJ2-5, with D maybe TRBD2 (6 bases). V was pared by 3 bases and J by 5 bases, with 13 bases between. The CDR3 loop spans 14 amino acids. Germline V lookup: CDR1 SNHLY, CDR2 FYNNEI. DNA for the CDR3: TGTGCCAGCAGTGACCGACTAGGTGGGGAGACCCAGTACTTC. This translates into CASSDRLGGETQYF. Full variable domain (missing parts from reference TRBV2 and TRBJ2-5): EPEVTQTPSHQVTQMGQEVILRCVPISNHLYFYWYRQILGQKVEFLVSFYNNEISEKSEIFDDQFSVERPDGSNFTLKIRSTKLEDSAMYFCASSDRLGGETQYFGPGTRLLVL.

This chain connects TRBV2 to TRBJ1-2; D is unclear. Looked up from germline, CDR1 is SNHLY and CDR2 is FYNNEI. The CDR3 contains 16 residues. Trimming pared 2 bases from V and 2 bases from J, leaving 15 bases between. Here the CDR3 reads CASSETLSGANYGYTF. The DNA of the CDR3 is TGTGCCAGCAGTGAAACGTTGTCGGGAGCGAACTATGGCTACACCTTC.

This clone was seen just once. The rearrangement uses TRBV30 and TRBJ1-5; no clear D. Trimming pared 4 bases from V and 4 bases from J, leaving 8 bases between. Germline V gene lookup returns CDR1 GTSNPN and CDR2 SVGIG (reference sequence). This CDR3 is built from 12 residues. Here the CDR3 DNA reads TGTGCCTGGAACAGTCTTAATCAGCCCCAGCATTTT. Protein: CAWNSLNQPQHF.

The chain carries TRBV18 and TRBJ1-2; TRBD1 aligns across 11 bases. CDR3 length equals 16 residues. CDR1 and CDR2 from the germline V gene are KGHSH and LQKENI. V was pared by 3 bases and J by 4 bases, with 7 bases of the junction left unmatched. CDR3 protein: CASSPAGTGGSYGYTF. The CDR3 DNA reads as TGTGCCAGCTCACCTGCCGGGACAGGGGGAAGCTATGGCTACACCTTC.